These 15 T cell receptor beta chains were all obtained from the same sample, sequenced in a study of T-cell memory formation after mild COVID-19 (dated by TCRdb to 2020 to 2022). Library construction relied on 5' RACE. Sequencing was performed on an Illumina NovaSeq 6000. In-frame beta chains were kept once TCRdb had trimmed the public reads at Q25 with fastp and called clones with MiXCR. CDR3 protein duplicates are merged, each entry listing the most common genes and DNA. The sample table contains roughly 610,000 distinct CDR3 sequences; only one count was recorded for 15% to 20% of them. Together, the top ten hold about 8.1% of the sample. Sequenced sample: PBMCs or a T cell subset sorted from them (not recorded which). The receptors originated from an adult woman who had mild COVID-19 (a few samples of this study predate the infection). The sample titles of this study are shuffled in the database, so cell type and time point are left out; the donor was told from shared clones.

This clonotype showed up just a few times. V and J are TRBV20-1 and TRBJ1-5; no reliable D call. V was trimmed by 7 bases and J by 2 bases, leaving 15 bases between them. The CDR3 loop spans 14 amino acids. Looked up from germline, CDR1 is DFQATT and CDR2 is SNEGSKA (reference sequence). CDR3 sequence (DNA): TGCAGTGTAGCAGGCCAAAGGGGCAATCAGCCCCAGCATTTT. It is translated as CSVAGQRGNQPQHF.

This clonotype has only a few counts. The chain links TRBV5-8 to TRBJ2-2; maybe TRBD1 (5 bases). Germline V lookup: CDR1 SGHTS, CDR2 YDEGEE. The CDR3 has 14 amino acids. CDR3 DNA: TGTGCGTTGCGGCGGTCAGGGATTACCGGGGAGCTGTTTTTT. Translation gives CALRRSGITGELFF.

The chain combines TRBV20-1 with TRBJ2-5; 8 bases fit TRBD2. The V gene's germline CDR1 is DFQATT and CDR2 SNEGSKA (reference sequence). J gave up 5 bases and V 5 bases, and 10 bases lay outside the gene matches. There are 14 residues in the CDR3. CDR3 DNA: TGCAGTGCTCTTCTAGCGGGTGTAGGGGAGACCCAGTACTTC. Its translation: CSALLAGVGETQYF.

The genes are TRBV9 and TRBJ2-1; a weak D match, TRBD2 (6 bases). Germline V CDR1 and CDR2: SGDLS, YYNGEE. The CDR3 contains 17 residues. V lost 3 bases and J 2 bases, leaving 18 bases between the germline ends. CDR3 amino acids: CASSGPNGTFAYNEQFF. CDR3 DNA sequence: TGTGCCAGCAGCGGACCCAACGGGACTTTCGCCTACAATGAGCAGTTCTTC.

The CDR3, as DNA: TGTGCCAGCAGCCAACCCGACACGTACTATGGCTACACCTTC. Translating it yields CASSQPDTYYGYTF. This sequence joins TRBV3-1 and TRBJ1-2; D is uncertain. Trimming cost V 2 bases and J 3 bases, with 10 bases left between them. This CDR3 has 14 amino acids. Germline assignment: CDR1 LGHDT and CDR2 YNNKEL (reference sequence).

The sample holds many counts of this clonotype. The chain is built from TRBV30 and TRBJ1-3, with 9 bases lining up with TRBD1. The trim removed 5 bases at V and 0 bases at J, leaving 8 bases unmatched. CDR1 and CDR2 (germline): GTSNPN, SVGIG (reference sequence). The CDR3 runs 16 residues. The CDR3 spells CAWARTGASSGNTIYF. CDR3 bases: TGTGCCTGGGCCCGGACAGGGGCGAGCTCTGGAAACACCATATATTTT.

The CDR3 spells CASSLDRGTGANVLTF. The CDR3 DNA follows: TGCGCCAGCAGCTTGGACAGGGGGACTGGGGCCAACGTCCTGACTTTC. This chain joins TRBV5-1 and TRBJ2-6, with 8 bases fitting TRBD1. The V segment lost 0 bases and the J segment 2 bases; nucleotides outside the gene matches: 1. Germline loops: CDR1 SGHRS, CDR2 YFSETQ. The CDR3 contains 16 residues.

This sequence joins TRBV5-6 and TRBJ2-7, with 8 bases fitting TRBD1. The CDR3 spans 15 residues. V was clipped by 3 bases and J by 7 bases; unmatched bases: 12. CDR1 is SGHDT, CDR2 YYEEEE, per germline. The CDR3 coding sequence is TGTGCCAGCAGCTCCCTGGGGCAGGGGGCGCGGGAGCAGTACTTC. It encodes CASSSLGQGAREQYF.

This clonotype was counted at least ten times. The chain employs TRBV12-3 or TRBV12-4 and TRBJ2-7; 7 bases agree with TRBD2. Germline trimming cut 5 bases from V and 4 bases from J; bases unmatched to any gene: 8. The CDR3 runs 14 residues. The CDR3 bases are TGTGCCAGCAGTCCGGGGGGACTTCTATACGAGCAGTACTTC. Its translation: CASSPGGLLYEQYF.

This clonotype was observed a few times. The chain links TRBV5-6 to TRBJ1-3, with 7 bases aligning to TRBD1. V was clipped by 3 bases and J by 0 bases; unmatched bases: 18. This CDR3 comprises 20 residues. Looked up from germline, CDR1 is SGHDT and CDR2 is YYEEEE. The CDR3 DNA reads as TGTGCCAGCAGCTCCCCACGATGGACAGGCCTCAGATCCTCTGGAAACACCATATATTTT. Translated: CASSSPRWTGLRSSGNTIYF.

The CDR3 here is CASSRQGRDEQFF. The CDR3, as DNA: TGTGCCAGCAGCCGACAGGGACGGGATGAGCAGTTCTTC. The chain has TRBV3-1 and TRBJ2-1, with 7 bases matching TRBD1. The CDR3 runs to 13 residues. Germline CDR1 reads LGHDT; CDR2 reads YNNKEL (reference sequence). The V and J ends lost 4 bases and 8 bases, in that order; junction bases with no gene match: 5.

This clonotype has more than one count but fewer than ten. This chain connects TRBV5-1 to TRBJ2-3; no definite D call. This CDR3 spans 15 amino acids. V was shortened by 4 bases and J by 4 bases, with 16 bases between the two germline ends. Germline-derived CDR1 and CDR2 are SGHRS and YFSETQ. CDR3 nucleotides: TGCGCCAGCAGCCTCCGGATTCCCGCTGCAGATACGCAGTATTTT. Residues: CASSLRIPAADTQYF.

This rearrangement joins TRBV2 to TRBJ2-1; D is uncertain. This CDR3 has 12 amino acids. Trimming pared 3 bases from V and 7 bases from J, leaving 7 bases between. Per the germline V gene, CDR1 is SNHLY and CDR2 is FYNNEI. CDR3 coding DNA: TGTGCCAGCAGTGACCAAGGGAATGAGCAGTTCTTC. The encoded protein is CASSDQGNEQFF.

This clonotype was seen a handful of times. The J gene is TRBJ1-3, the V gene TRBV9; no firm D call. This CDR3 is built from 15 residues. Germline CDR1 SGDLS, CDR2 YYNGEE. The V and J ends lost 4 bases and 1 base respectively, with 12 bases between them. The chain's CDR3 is CASSLSTQSGNTIYF. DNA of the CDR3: TGTGCCAGCAGCCTCTCGACCCAGTCTGGAAACACCATATATTTT.

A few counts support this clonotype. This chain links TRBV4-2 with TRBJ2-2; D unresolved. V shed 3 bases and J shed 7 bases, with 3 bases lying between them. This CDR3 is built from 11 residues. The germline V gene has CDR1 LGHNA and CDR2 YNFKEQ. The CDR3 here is CASSQNGELFF. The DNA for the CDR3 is TGTGCCAGCAGCCAGAACGGGGAGCTGTTTTTT.